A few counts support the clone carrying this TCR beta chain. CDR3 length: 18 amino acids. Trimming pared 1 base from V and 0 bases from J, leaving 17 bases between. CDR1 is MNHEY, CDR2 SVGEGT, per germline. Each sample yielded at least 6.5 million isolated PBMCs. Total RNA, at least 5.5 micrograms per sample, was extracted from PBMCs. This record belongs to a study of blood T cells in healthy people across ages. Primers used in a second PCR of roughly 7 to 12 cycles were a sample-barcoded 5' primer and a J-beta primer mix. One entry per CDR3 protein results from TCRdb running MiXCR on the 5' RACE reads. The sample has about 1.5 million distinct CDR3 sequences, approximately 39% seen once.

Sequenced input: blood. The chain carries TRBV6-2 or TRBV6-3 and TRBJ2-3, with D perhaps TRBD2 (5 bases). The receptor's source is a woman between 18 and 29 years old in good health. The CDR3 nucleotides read TGTGCCAGCAGTTACTTTGGGAGAGGGTCCAAAAGCACAGATACGCAGTATTTT. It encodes CASSYFGRGSKSTDTQYF.